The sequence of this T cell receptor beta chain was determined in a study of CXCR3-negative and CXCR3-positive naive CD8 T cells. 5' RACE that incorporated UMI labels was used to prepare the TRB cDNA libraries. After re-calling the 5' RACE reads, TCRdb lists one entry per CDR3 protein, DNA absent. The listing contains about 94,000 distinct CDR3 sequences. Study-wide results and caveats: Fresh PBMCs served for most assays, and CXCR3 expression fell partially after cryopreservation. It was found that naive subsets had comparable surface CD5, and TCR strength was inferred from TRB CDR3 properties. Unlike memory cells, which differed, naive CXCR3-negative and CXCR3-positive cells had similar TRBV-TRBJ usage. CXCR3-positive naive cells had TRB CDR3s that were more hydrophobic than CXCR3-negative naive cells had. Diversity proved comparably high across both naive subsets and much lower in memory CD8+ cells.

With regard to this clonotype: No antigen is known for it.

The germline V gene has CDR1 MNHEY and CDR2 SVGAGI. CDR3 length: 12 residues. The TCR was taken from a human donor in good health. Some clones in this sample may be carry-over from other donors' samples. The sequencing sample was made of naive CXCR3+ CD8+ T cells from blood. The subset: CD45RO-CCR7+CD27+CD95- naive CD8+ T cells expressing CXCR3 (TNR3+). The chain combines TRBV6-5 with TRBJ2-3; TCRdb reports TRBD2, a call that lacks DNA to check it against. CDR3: CASSYEGFEQYF.